The 17 T cell receptor beta chains in this list originate from one sample, sequenced in a study of beta chain features in type 1 diabetes. Reverse transcription of all isolated RNA meant that expressed TCRB transcripts were sequenced. TCRdb's copy holds only in-frame clones and misses some; the assay was immunoSEQ multiplex PCR. The sample lists about 930,000 clones, 15% to 20% occurring once. Input material: naive CD4+ T cells from blood. These receptors originate from a woman under 30 in good health.

Remarks on this clone: The junction shows a germline mismatch at one end, possibly a read error. V is TRBV6-5 and J is TRBJ2-7, with 7 bases that match TRBD1. Germline values: CDR1 MNHEY, CDR2 SVGAGI. CDR3 size: 14 residues. CDR3 sequence: CASSPGTDPGKPLF. The CDR3 DNA reads TGTGCCAGCAGCCCCGGGACAGACCCCGGAAAACCCCTCTTC.

The gene calls are TRBV18 and TRBJ2-7; 10 nucleotides match TRBD2. Germline V CDR1 and CDR2: KGHSH, LQKENI. V was clipped by 5 bases and J by 1 base; unmatched bases: 8. There are 16 residues in the CDR3. The CDR3 DNA reads as TGTGCCAGCTCAGTCGCCGGGACTAGCGTTTCCTACGAGCAGTACTTC. It yields the protein CASSVAGTSVSYEQYF. Variable domain in full (rest from reference TRBV18 and TRBJ2-7): NAGVMQNPRHLVRRRGQEARLRCSPMKGHSHVYWYRQLPEEGLKFMVYLQKENIIDESGMPKERFSAEFPKEGPSILRIQQVVRGDSAAYFCASSVAGTSVSYEQYFGPGTRLTVT.

About this clone: Other DNA variants within this sample encode the same CDR3. This chain connects TRBV15 to TRBJ2-1; D might be TRBD2 (5 bases). Germline V gene sequence: CDR1 LNHNV, CDR2 YYDKDF (reference sequence). V lost 0 bases and J lost 0, with 6 bases in between. The CDR3 covers 15 residues. The CDR3 DNA follows: TGTGCCACCAGCAGAGAGGGGAGCTCCTACAATGAGCAGTTCTTC. Its translation: CATSREGSSYNEQFF.

This sequence joins TRBV5-4 and TRBJ2-5; TRBD2 agrees at 13 bases. The V segment lost 4 bases and the J segment 2 bases; nucleotides outside the gene matches: 5. This CDR3 is 16 amino acids long. CDR1 is SGHNT, CDR2 YYREEE, per germline (reference sequence). The CDR3 reads CASSGWTSGRQETQYF. The CDR3 bases are TGTGCCAGCAGCGGATGGACTAGCGGGAGACAAGAGACCCAGTACTTC.

This clone turned up a few times. The chain has TRBV11-2 and TRBJ2-6; D not resolved. Germline CDR1 and CDR2: SGHAT and FQNNGV. V shed 5 bases and J shed 2 bases, with 7 bases lying between them. This CDR3 region has 14 residues. The CDR3 loop is CASSPSAGANVLTF. In DNA form, the CDR3 reads TGTGCCAGCAGCCCGTCGGCTGGGGCCAACGTCCTGACTTTC. The whole variable domain, remainder taken from reference TRBV11-2 and TRBJ2-6, is EAGVAQSPRYKIIEKRQSVAFWCNPISGHATLYWYQQILGQGPKLLIQFQNNGVVDDSQLPKDRFSAERLKGVDSTLKIQPAKLEDSAVYLCASSPSAGANVLTFGAGSRLTVL.

This sequence joins TRBV7-2 and TRBJ1-1; tentatively, D is TRBD1 (5 bases). V lost 3 bases, J lost 3 bases, and 11 bases lay in between. The germline V gene encodes CDR1 SGHTA and CDR2 FQGNSA. The CDR3 is 14 amino acids. The CDR3 spells CASSFGATYTEAFF. DNA of the CDR3: TGTGCCAGCAGCTTCGGGGCGACTTACACTGAAGCTTTCTTT.

V and J are TRBV2 and TRBJ1-5; D uncertain. V lost 1 base and J lost 0, with 7 bases in between. This CDR3 comprises 15 residues. CDR1 and CDR2 from the germline V gene are SNHLY and FYNNEI. Here the CDR3 reads CASSEGRDSNQPQHF. For the CDR3, the DNA is TGTGCCAGCAGTGAAGGTAGAGATAGCAATCAGCCCCAGCATTTT.

As for this clone: This sample includes further DNA sequences coding for the same CDR3. The chain carries TRBV19 and TRBJ2-2; D gene uncertain. Germline loops: CDR1 LNHDA, CDR2 SQIVND (reference sequence). V gave up 3 bases and J gave up 5 bases, with 4 bases separating them. The CDR3 contains 12 residues. CDR3 residues: CASSIPTGELFF. The CDR3 DNA follows: TGTGCCAGTAGTATTCCTACCGGGGAGCTGTTTTTT.

A few counts support this clone. The chain uses TRBV6-5 and TRBJ1-1; a possible D gene is TRBD1 (6 bases). The germline V and J ends were trimmed by 0 bases and 11 bases, with 16 bases remaining between them. The CDR3 totals 14 residues. Germline V lookup: CDR1 MNHEY, CDR2 SVGAGI. CDR3 sequence (DNA): TGTGCCAGCAGTTACTCAACAACAGGGCGGAGGGCTTTCTTT. Protein: CASSYSTTGRRAFF.

V and J are TRBV4-1 and TRBJ2-1; no reliable D call. With 3 bases removed from V and 0 bases from J, the gap between germline ends came to 9 bases. Germline CDR1 reads MGHRA; CDR2 reads YSYEKL. This CDR3 comprises 15 residues. CDR3 sequence: CASSHALTSYNEQFF. The CDR3 bases are TGCGCCAGCAGCCACGCGCTAACCTCCTACAATGAGCAGTTCTTC.

This sequence joins TRBV7-9 and TRBJ1-5; D unresolved. Trimming removed 4 bases from V and 6 bases from J, with 22 bases in between. Germline V gene data show CDR1 as SEHNR and CDR2 as FQNEAQ (reference sequence). This CDR3 is 17 amino acids long. The CDR3 DNA reads as TGTGCCAGCAGCTCAGGCCCGGGGAGGGTTCGCGGTCAGCCCCAGCATTTT. As protein: CASSSGPGRVRGQPQHF.

The rearrangement uses TRBV14 and TRBJ2-3, with 10 bases that match TRBD2. V was pared by 4 bases and J by 2 bases, with 6 bases of the junction left unmatched. The CDR3 has 16 amino acids. Germline CDR1 and CDR2: SGHDN and FVKESK. As DNA, the CDR3 is TGTGCCAGCAGCCTACTAGCGGGAAGGACCACAGATACGCAGTATTTT. Its protein is CASSLLAGRTTDTQYF. The whole variable domain, remainder taken from reference TRBV14 and TRBJ2-3, is EAGVTQFPSHSVIEKGQTVTLRCDPISGHDNLYWYRRVMGKEIKFLLHFVKESKQDESGMPNNRFLAERTGGTYSTLKVQPAELEDSGVYFCASSLLAGRTTDTQYFGPGTRLTVL.

The rearrangement uses TRBV28 and TRBJ2-7; D remains ambiguous. Germline-derived CDR1 and CDR2 are MDHEN and SYDVKM. This CDR3 is built from 17 residues. Trimming cost V 3 bases and J 3 bases, with 21 bases left between them. CDR3 bases: TGTGCCAGCAGTTTGGAGCCTACGGGTACCCCATTCTACGAGCAGTACTTC. It yields the protein CASSLEPTGTPFYEQYF.

The V gene is TRBV5-6, the J gene TRBJ1-6; TRBD1 aligns across 8 bases. V shed 4 bases, J shed 6 bases, and the junction held 3 bases outside the gene matches. The CDR3 contains 14 residues. CDR1 is SGHDT and CDR2 is YYEEEE in the germline V gene. The CDR3 coding sequence is TGTGCCAGCAGCAGGGGACAGGCTAATTCACCCCTCCACTTT. Residues: CASSRGQANSPLHF.

The rearrangement joins TRBV2 to TRBJ2-1, with a possible D match to TRBD2 (6 bases). The CDR3 is 14 amino acids. Trimming cost V 6 bases and J 0 bases, with 9 bases left between them. CDR1 is SNHLY and CDR2 is FYNNEI in the germline V gene. This chain's CDR3 is CASRLGSSYNEQFF. CDR3 in DNA: TGTGCCAGCAGACTCGGGAGCTCCTACAATGAGCAGTTCTTC.

Remarks on this clone: This sample includes further DNA sequences coding for the same CDR3. The chain links TRBV6-5 to TRBJ2-3, with 7 bases fitting TRBD2. Looked up from germline, CDR1 is MNHEY and CDR2 is SVGAGI. This CDR3 spans 14 amino acids. V trimming: 0 bases; J trimming: 4 bases; junction bases outside the gene matches: 1. In nucleotides, the CDR3 is TGTGCCAGCAGTTACTCTACTAGCGCAGATACGCAGTATTTT. Translation: CASSYSTSADTQYF.

This clone showed up just a few times. The gene calls are TRBV27 and TRBJ2-5; D may be TRBD1 (5 bases). The CDR3 extends over 14 amino acids. V was trimmed by 4 bases and J by 4 bases, leaving 13 bases between them. Germline V CDR1 and CDR2: MNHEY, SMNVEV (reference sequence). The CDR3 sequence is CASSWSGLGETQYF. CDR3 in DNA: TGTGCCAGCAGTTGGTCAGGGTTGGGAGAGACCCAGTACTTC.